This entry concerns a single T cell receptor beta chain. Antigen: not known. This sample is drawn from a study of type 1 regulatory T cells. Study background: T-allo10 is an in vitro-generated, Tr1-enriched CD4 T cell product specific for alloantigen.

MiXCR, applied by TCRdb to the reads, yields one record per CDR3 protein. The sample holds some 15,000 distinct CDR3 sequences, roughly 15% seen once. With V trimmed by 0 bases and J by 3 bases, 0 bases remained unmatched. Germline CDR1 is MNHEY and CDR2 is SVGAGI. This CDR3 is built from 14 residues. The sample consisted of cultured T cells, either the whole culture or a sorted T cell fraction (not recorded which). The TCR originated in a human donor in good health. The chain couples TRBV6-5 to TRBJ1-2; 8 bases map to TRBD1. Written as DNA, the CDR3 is TGTGCCAGCAGTTACTCGGACAGGGACTATGGCTACACCTTC. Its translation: CASSYSDRDYGYTF.